The source of this T cell receptor (beta chain) is a study of T-cell memory formation after mild COVID-19. Study-level findings and limits: Pre-infection memory contained some responding clones, which suggested that cross-reactive memory had joined. SARS-CoV-2 specificity was not confirmed for second-wave clones peaking on day 37.

Germline V gives CDR1 MNHEY, CDR2 SVGAGI. The CDR3 consists of 13 residues. V lost 7 bases, J lost 10 bases, and 7 bases stayed unmatched. This clonotype was counted only a few times. Its antigen is as yet unknown. TCRdb recomputed calls from the 5' RACE reads with MiXCR, one row per CDR3 protein. The sample comprises fewer than 300,000 distinct CDR3 sequences, over 15% of which are singletons, and 20% to 25% rests with the top ten. The source of this sequence is a man between 18 and 35 years old who had mild COVID-19 (a few samples of this study predate the infection). Cell type and time point are not known. Sequencing used PBMCs or a T cell subset sorted from them (not recorded which). This sequence joins TRBV6-5 and TRBJ1-6, with 7 positions matching TRBD1. As DNA, the CDR3 is TGTGCCAGCAACGACAGGGCCCTGTCACCCCTCCACTTT. This sequence encodes CASNDRALSPLHF.